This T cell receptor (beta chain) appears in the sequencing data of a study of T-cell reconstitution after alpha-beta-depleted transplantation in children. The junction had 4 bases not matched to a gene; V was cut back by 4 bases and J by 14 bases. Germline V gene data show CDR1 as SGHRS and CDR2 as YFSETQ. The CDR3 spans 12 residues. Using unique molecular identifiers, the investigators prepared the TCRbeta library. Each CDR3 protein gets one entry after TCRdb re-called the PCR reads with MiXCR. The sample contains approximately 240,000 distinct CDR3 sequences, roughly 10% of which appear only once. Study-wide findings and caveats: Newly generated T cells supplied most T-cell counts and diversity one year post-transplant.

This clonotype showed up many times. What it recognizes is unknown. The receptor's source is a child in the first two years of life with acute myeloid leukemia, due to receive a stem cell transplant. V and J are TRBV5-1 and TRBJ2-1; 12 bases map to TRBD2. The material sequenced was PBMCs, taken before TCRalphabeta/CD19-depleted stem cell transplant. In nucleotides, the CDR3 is TGCGCCAGCAGCAGACTAGCGGGAGTGGAGTTCTTC. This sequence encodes CASSRLAGVEFF.